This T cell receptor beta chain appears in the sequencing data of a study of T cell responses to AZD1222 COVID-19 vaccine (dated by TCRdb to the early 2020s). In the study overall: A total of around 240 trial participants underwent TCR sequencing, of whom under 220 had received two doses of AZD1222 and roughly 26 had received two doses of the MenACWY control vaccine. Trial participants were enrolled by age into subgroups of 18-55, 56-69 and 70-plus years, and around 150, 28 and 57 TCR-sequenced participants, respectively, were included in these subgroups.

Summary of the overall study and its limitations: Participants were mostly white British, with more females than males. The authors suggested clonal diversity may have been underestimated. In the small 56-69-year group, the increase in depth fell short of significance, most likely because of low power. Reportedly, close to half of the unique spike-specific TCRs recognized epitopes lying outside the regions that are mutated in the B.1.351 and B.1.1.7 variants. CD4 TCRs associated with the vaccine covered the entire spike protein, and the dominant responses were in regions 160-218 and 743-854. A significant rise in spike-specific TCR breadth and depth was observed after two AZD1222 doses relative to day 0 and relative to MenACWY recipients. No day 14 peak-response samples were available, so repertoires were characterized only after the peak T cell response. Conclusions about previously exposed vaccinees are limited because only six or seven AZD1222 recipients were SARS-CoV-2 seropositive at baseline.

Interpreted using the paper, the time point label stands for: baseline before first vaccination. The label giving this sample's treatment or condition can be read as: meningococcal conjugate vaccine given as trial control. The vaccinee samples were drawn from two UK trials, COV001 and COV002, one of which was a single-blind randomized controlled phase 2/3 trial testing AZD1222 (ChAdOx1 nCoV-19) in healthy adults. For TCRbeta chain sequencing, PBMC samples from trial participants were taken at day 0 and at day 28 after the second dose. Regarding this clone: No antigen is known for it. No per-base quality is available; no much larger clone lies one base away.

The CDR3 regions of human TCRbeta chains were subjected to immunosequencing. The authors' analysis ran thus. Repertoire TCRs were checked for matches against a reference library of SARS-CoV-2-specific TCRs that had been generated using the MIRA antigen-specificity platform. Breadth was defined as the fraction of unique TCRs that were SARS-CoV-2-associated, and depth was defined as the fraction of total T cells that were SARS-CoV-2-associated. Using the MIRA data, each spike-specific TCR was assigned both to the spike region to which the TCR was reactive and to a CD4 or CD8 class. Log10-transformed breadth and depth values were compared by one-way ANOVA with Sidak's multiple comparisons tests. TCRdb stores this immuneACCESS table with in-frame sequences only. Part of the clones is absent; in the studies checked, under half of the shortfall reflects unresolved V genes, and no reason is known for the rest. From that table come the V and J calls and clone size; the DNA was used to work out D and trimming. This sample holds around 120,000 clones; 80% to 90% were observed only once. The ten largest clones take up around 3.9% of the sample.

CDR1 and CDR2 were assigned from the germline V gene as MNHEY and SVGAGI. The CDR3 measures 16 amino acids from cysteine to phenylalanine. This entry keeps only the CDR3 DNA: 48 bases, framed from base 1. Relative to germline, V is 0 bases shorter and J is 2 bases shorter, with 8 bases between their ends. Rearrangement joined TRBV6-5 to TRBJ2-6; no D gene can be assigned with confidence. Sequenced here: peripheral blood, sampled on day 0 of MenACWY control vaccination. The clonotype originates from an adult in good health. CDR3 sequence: CASSYSYGTGANVLTF. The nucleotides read TGTGCCAGCAGTTACTCGTATGGGACTGGGGCCAACGTCCTGACTTTC.